This T cell receptor beta chain was retrieved from a study of blood T cell repertoires in COVID-19. Study summary: Acute and convalescent COVID-19 samples came from the United States, Italy and Spain.

Study processing details: It was from reference gene primer amplification that nucleated cell counts were estimated. Libraries were prepared by immunoSEQ multiplex PCR; TCRdb keeps only in-frame clonotypes and omits some of them. The DNA was the basis for D and trimming; V, J and clone size are from that table. The data hold about 130,000 clones, with roughly 85% observed a single time. The source material was peripheral blood. The receptor was derived from a man at least 80 years old with active or convalescent COVID-19.

The CDR3 nucleotides read TGTGCCAGCCGGTTCGGTGGCGGGGGGGAACAAGAGACCCAGTACTTC. It yields the protein CASRFGGGGEQETQYF. The V call is TRBV2, the J call TRBJ2-5, with 9 bases matching TRBD2. Germline V gene sequence: CDR1 SNHLY, CDR2 FYNNEI. J gave up 2 bases and V 8 bases, and 12 bases lay outside the gene matches. The CDR3 sequence is 16 residues long.